One and the same sample provided the 4 T cell receptor beta chains below, sequenced in a study of post-analysis software for immune sequencing data (dated by TCRdb to 2013 to 2016). What the study reported, not specific to this receptor: Significantly higher frequencies in patients than in controls were found for roughly five TRBV segments, including TRBV5-6, TRBV5-1 and TRBV20-1.

Which antigens these TCRs recognize remains unknown. Libraries came from PCR. TCRdb shows the sequencer as Illumina HiSeq 2500. Unique molecular identifiers were incorporated into TCR beta cDNA libraries to reduce PCR and sequencing biases. Using fastp at Q25 and MiXCR, TCRdb reprocessed the public reads and kept productive beta chains. CDR3 protein duplicates are merged, each entry listing the most common genes and DNA. This sample gives under 650,000 distinct CDR3 sequences in total; 44% of them show up just once. The ten largest account for around 1.7% of the sample. The sample taken for sequencing was blood. All receptors derive from a girl aged 10-17 years with multiple sclerosis.

The V call is TRBV10-3, the J call TRBJ2-5; D is undetermined. CDR3 length: 13 residues. V lost 3 bases and J lost 4, with 9 bases in between. Germline V CDR1 and CDR2: ENHRY, SYGVKD. The CDR3 loop is CAISEGARETQYF. The CDR3 DNA follows: TGTGCCATCAGTGAAGGAGCGCGAGAGACCCAGTACTTC.

The genes are TRBV6-5 and TRBJ1-2; D might be TRBD1 (6 bases). Between the trimmed V and J ends, which lost 8 bases and 1 base, there was a span of 11 bases. The CDR3 covers 13 residues. The germline CDR1 and CDR2 sequences are MNHEY and SVGAGI. The CDR3 DNA sequence: TGTGCCAGCGGGGGGGGCGGTAACTATGGCTACACCTTC. Translated: CASGGGGNYGYTF.

The gene calls are TRBV9 and TRBJ2-7; 9 bases fit TRBD2. J lost 4 bases, V lost 0 bases, and 5 bases had no gene match. Germline CDR1 and CDR2: SGDLS and YYNGEE. CDR3 length: 15 amino acids. In nucleotides, the CDR3 is TGTGCCAGCAGCGTAGGCCTAGCGGGATCATACGAGCAGTACTTC. It yields the protein CASSVGLAGSYEQYF.

The V and J genes are TRBV12-3 or TRBV12-4 and TRBJ2-2, with D perhaps assigned TRBD1 or TRBD2 (5 bases each). Deletions cut 3 bases from V and 5 bases from J, with 10 bases between. The CDR3 spans 14 residues. The CDR3 spells CASSLGRGTGELFF. CDR3 nucleotide sequence: TGTGCCAGCAGTTTGGGGCGCGGGACCGGGGAGCTGTTTTTT.